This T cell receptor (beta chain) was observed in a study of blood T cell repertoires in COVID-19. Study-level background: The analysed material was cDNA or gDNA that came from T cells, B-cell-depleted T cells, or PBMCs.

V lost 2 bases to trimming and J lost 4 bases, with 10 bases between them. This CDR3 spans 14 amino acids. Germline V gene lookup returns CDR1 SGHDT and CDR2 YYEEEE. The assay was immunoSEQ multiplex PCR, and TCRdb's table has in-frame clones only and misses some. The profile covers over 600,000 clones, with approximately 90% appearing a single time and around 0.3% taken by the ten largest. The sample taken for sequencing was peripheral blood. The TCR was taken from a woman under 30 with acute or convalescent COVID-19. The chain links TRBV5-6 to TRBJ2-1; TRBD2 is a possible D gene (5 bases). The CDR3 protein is CASSFGSGYNEQFF. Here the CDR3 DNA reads TGTGCCAGCAGCTTTGGGAGCGGTTACAATGAGCAGTTCTTC.